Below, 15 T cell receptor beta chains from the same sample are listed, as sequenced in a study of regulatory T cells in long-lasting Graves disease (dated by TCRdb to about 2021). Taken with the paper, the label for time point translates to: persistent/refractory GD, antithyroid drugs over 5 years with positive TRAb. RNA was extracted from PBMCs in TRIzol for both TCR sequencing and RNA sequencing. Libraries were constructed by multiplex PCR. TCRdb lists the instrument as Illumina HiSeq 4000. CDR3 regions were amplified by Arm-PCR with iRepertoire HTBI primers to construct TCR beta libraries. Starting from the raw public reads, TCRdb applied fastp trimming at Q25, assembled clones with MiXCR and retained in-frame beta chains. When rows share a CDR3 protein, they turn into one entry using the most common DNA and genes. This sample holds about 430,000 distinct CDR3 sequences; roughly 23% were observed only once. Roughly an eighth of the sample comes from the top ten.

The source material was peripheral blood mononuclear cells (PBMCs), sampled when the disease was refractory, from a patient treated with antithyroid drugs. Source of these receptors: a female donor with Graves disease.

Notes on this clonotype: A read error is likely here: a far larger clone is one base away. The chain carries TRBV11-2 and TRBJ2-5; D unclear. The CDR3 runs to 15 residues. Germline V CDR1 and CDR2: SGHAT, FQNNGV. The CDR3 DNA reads TGTGCCAGCGGCTTAGTTTCCAGAAGGCAAGAGACCCAGTACTTC. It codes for CASGLVSRRQETQYF.

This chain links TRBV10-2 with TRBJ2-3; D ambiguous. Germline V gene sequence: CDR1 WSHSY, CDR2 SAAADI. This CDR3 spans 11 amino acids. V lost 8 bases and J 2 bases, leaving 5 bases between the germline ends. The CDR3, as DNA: TGCGCCAGCCATGCCACAGATACGCAGTATTTT. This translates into CASHATDTQYF.

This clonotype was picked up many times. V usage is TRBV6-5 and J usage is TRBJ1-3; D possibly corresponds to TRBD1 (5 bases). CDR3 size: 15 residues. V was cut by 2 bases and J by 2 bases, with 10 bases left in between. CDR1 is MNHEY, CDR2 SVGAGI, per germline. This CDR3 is CASSYGQGAGNTIYF. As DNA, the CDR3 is TGTGCCAGCAGTTACGGCCAGGGCGCTGGAAACACCATATATTTT.

CDR3 protein: CATSRGALGLSTGELFF. The CDR3 coding sequence is TGTGCCACCAGCAGAGGCGCCCTGGGACTAAGCACCGGGGAGCTGTTTTTT. This chain connects TRBV15 to TRBJ2-2; 7 positions match TRBD2. V lost 1 base and J lost 4; bases outside the gene matches: 9. Germline values: CDR1 LNHNV, CDR2 YYDKDF (reference sequence). This CDR3 has 17 amino acids.

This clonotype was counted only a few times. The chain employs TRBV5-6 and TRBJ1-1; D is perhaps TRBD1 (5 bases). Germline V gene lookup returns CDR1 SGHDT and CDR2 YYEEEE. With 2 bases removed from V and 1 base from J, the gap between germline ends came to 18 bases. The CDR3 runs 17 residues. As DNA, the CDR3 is TGTGCCAGCAGCTTAGGGGTTGGGTGGGGGACGAACACTGAAGCTTTCTTT. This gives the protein CASSLGVGWGTNTEAFF.

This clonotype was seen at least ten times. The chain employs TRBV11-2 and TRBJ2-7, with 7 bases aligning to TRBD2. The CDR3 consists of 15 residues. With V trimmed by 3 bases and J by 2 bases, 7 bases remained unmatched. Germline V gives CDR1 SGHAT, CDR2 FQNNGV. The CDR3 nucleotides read TGTGCCAGCAGCTTCGGGCTAGCGGTAGCCTACGAGCAGTACTTC. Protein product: CASSFGLAVAYEQYF.

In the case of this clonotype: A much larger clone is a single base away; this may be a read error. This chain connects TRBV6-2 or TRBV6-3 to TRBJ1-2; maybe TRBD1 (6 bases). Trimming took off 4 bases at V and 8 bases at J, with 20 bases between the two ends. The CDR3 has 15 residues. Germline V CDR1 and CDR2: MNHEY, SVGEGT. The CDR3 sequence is CASSLGAPSNGGYTF. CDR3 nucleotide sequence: TGTGCCAGCAGTTTGGGGGCGCCCTCGAACGGGGGCTACACCTTC.

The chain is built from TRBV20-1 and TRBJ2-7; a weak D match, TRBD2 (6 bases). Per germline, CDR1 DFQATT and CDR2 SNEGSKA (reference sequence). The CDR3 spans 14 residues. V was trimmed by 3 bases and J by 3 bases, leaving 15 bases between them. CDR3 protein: CSASGGRRNYEQYF. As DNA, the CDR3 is TGCAGTGCTAGCGGAGGGCGGAGGAACTACGAGCAGTACTTC.

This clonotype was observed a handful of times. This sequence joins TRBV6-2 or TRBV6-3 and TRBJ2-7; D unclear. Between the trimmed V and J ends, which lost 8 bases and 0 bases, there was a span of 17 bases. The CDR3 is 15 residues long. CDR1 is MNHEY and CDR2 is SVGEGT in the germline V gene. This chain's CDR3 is CASGIGRSSSYEQYF. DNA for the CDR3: TGTGCCAGCGGAATCGGACGGAGTAGCTCCTACGAGCAGTACTTC.

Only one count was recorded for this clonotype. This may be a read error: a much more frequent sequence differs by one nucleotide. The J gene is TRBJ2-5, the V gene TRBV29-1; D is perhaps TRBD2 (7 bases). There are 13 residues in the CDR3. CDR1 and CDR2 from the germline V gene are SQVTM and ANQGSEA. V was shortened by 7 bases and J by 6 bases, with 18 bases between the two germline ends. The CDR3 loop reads CSEVAGAGKTQYF. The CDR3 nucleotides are TGCAGCGAGGTGGCGGGGGCCGGAAAGACCCAGTACTTC.

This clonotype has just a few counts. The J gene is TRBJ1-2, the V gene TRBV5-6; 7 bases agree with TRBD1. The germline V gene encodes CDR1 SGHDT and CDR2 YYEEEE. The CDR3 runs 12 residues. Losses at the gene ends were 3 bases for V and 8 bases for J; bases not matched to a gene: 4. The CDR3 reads CASSSGQEGYTF. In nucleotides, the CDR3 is TGTGCCAGCAGCTCAGGACAGGAGGGCTACACCTTC.

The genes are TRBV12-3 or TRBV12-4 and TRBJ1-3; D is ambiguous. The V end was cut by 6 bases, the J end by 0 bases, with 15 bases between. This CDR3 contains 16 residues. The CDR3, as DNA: TGTGCCAGCAGCCTCCGGACTGGGAGCTCTGGAAACACCATATATTTT. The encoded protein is CASSLRTGSSGNTIYF.

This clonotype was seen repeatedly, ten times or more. This CDR3 reads CASSPPGQLRGYTF. CDR3 coding DNA: TGTGCCAGCAGCCCGCCGGGACAATTGAGAGGCTACACCTTC. The chain joins TRBV7-2 to TRBJ1-2; D perhaps matches TRBD1 (6 bases). Per germline, CDR1 SGHTA and CDR2 FQGNSA. Deletions cut 5 bases from V and 8 bases from J, with 18 bases between. This CDR3 has 14 residues.

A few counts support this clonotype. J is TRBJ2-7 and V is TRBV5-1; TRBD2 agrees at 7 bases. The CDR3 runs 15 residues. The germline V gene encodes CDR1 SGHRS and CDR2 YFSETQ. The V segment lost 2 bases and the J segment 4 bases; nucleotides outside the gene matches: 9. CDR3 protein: CASSLEGGLGYEQYF. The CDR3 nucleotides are TGCGCCAGCAGCTTAGAGGGAGGGTTGGGGTACGAGCAGTACTTC.

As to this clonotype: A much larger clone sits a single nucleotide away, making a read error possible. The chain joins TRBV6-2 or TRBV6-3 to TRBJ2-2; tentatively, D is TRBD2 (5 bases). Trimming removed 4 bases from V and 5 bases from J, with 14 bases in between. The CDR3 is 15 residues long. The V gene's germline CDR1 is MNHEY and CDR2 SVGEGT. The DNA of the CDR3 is TGTGCCAGCAGTTGTTCGGGAATCGATACCGGGGAGCTGTTTTTT. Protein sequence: CASSCSGIDTGELFF.